Below, 32 T cell receptor beta chains from the same sample are listed, as sequenced in a study of blood T cell repertoires in COVID-19. TCRdb keeps only in-frame clones here, not all; method: immunoSEQ multiplex PCR. The sample yields about 250,000 clones, roughly nine tenths seen once. Material for sequencing was peripheral blood. The receptors shown here come from a man between 18 and 35 years old with active or convalescent COVID-19.

This clone was counted only a few times. The gene calls are TRBV28 and TRBJ2-3; D uncertain. Germline loops: CDR1 MDHEN, CDR2 SYDVKM. This CDR3 region has 10 residues. V shed 10 bases and J shed 4 bases, with 6 bases lying between them. CDR3: CAIEADTQYF. The CDR3 coding sequence is TGTGCCATTGAGGCAGATACGCAGTATTTT.

The J gene is TRBJ1-2, the V gene TRBV30; D is undetermined. Germline CDR1 reads GTSNPN; CDR2 reads SVGIG (reference sequence). This CDR3 has 13 amino acids. Trimming left V 4 bases short and J 0 bases short, with 9 bases between. Here the CDR3 reads CAWIRGANYGYTF. Written as DNA, the CDR3 is TGTGCCTGGATACGGGGAGCTAACTATGGCTACACCTTC.

The chain carries TRBV19 and TRBJ1-6, with D hard to call. Germline V gene data show CDR1 as LNHDA and CDR2 as SQIVND (reference sequence). V was clipped by 11 bases and J by 7 bases, with 15 bases between them. This CDR3 has 13 residues. This CDR3 is CASEGRRNSPLHF. CDR3 coding DNA: TGTGCCTCGGAAGGGCGGAGGAATTCACCCCTCCACTTT.

The V and J genes are TRBV7-9 and TRBJ1-1; 8 positions match TRBD1. The V segment lost 5 bases and the J segment 4 bases; nucleotides outside the gene matches: 6. The CDR3 spans 14 residues. In germline, CDR1 is SEHNR, CDR2 FQNEAQ (reference sequence). Here the CDR3 reads CASSLVDRGTEAFF. The CDR3 DNA is TGTGCCAGCAGCCTAGTCGACAGGGGCACTGAAGCTTTCTTT.

The chain uses TRBV7-9 and TRBJ2-7; possible D gene TRBD1, 5 bases. V shed 5 bases and J shed 5 bases, with 10 bases lying between them. Germline V CDR1 and CDR2: SEHNR, FQNEAQ (reference sequence). The CDR3 is made up of 12 amino acids. This chain's CDR3 is CASSVGPNEQYF. CDR3 DNA sequence: TGTGCCAGCAGCGTGGGGCCGAACGAGCAGTACTTC.

The J gene is TRBJ1-1, the V gene TRBV2, with a tentative D call TRBD1 (5 bases). This CDR3 is built from 14 residues. CDR1 and CDR2 from the germline V gene are SNHLY and FYNNEI. V shed 4 bases and J shed 11 bases, with 20 bases lying between them. In DNA, the CDR3 is TGTGCCAGCAGTGCCGAAGCGCGGGGGACCACGGCTTTCTTT. Its translation: CASSAEARGTTAFF.

The V call is TRBV9, the J call TRBJ2-3; 13 nucleotides agree with TRBD2. CDR1 is SGDLS, CDR2 YYNGEE, per germline. After removal of 4 bases from V and 1 base from J, the junction contained 6 bases not matched to a gene. The CDR3 extends over 17 amino acids. The chain's CDR3 is CASSPQGLAGGTDTQYF. The CDR3 nucleotides are TGTGCCAGCAGCCCCCAAGGACTAGCGGGAGGCACAGATACGCAGTATTTT.

The chain joins TRBV28 to TRBJ1-4, with 11 positions matching TRBD1. CDR1 and CDR2 from the germline V gene are MDHEN and SYDVKM. The ends lost 5 bases at V and 8 bases at J; junction bases unmatched: 7. The CDR3 length is 15 residues. The CDR3, as DNA: TGTGCCAGCAGTCCCTCGGGACAGGGGGGCGAAAAACTGTTTTTT. Its protein is CASSPSGQGGEKLFF.

The genes are TRBV28 and TRBJ1-2; no clear D. The CDR3 extends over 11 amino acids. V lost 3 bases, J lost 4 bases, and 3 bases lay in between. CDR1 and CDR2 (germline): MDHEN, SYDVKM. This CDR3 reads CASSLRYGYTF. The CDR3, as DNA: TGTGCCAGCAGTTTGCGCTATGGCTACACCTTC.

The genes are TRBV7-2 and TRBJ2-7, with 7 bases fitting TRBD2. Germline V gene data show CDR1 as SGHTA and CDR2 as FQGNSA. Trimming at V came to 5 bases and at J to 6 bases, leaving 13 bases not matched to a gene. The CDR3 totals 15 residues. The CDR3 DNA reads TGTGCCAGCAGCCCCGGAGGAGGGAGGGCGGGCGAGCAGTACTTC. Translating it yields CASSPGGGRAGEQYF.

The rearrangement joins TRBV12-3 or TRBV12-4 to TRBJ2-2; D gene uncertain. CDR3 size: 13 residues. Deletions cut 4 bases from V and 4 bases from J, with 7 bases between. This CDR3 reads CASSSIATGELFF. Here the CDR3 DNA reads TGTGCCAGCAGTTCCATAGCCACCGGGGAGCTGTTTTTT.

The CDR3 DNA reads TGTGCCACCAGTGATTTGGACGGATCGGGACTAGCGGGAAAATCCTACAATGAGCAGTTCTTC. As protein: CATSDLDGSGLAGKSYNEQFF. The chain employs TRBV24-1 and TRBJ2-1, with 13 positions matching TRBD2. The germline gives CDR1 KGHDR, CDR2 SFDVKD. The CDR3 contains 21 residues. V shed 0 bases and J 1 base; nucleotides not matched to a gene: 11.

This chain connects TRBV6-5 to TRBJ1-5; no clear D. Trimming took off 4 bases at V and 0 bases at J, with 7 bases between the two ends. The CDR3 runs to 14 residues. Germline values: CDR1 MNHEY, CDR2 SVGAGI. This CDR3 reads CASSSEVSNQPQHF. In DNA form, the CDR3 reads TGTGCCAGCAGTTCAGAAGTTAGCAATCAGCCCCAGCATTTT.

The V call is TRBV7-3, the J call TRBJ1-3; D gene ambiguous. CDR1 and CDR2 from the germline V gene are SGHTA and FQGTGA. This CDR3 is built from 13 residues. Trimming took off 5 bases at V and 4 bases at J, with 9 bases between the two ends. The CDR3 region is CASSPGSGNTIYF. The DNA for the CDR3 is TGTGCCAGCAGCCCGGGGAGCGGAAACACCATATATTTT.

This clone has just one count. V gene TRBV20-1 combines with J gene TRBJ1-2, with TRBD1 as a possible D gene (5 bases). CDR3 length equals 11 residues. Trimming pared 5 bases from V and 4 bases from J, leaving 8 bases between. CDR1 is DFQATT, CDR2 SNEGSKA, per germline (reference sequence). In nucleotides, the CDR3 is TGCAGTGCTGGGACTTCCTATGGCTACACCTTC. The encoded protein is CSAGTSYGYTF.

This sequence joins TRBV24-1 and TRBJ2-1, with 12 bases fitting TRBD2. The CDR3 is 16 residues long. Looked up from germline, CDR1 is KGHDR and CDR2 is SFDVKD. J gave up 10 bases and V 6 bases, and 12 bases lay outside the gene matches. The CDR3 nucleotides read TGTGCCACCAGTAAGGGACTAGCGGGTCGTCTTGGCGAGCAGTTCTTC. It translates to CATSKGLAGRLGEQFF.

About this clone: One end of the junction varies from germline; a read error may be responsible. The gene calls are TRBV11-1 and TRBJ2-7; D perhaps matches TRBD1 (5 bases). The CDR3 consists of 12 residues. Per the germline V gene, CDR1 is SGHAT and CDR2 is FQDESV (reference sequence). The DNA for the CDR3 is TGTGCCAGCAGTTTAGAAAGGGGCGAGCAGTACTTC. Its protein is CASSLERGEQYF.

The chain uses TRBV29-1 and TRBJ1-1, with TRBD1 matching 11 bases. The CDR3 is made up of 16 amino acids. Germline assignment: CDR1 SQVTM and CDR2 ANQGSEA. The junction had 15 bases not matched to a gene; V was cut back by 7 bases and J by 5 bases. The CDR3 DNA sequence: TGCAGCGCCCACTCGTGGACAGGGGGCGAATGGACTGAAGCTTTCTTT. Translation gives CSAHSWTGGEWTEAFF.

The chain recombines TRBV11-2 with TRBJ1-1; possibly TRBD1 for D (6 bases). Germline V gene sequence: CDR1 SGHAT, CDR2 FQNNGV. Trimming removed 3 bases from V and 1 base from J, with 12 bases in between. This CDR3 is built from 15 residues. CDR3 amino acids: CASSLAGTPNTEAFF. In nucleotides, the CDR3 is TGTGCCAGCAGCTTGGCCGGGACACCGAACACTGAAGCTTTCTTT.

This clone was counted between two and nine times. This sequence joins TRBV5-1 and TRBJ1-6; the match to TRBD1 covers 7 bases. The CDR3 sequence is 15 residues long. J gave up 7 bases and V 0 bases, and 4 bases lay outside the gene matches. The germline V gene has CDR1 SGHRS and CDR2 YFSETQ. In nucleotides, the CDR3 is TGCGCCAGCAGCTTGGAGGGGACAGAAAATTCACCCCTCCACTTT. It codes for CASSLEGTENSPLHF.

This chain uses TRBV13 with TRBJ1-1; tentative D call: TRBD1 (5 bases). V gave up 5 bases and J gave up 0 bases, with 13 bases separating them. Per the germline V gene, CDR1 is PRHDT and CDR2 is FYEKMQ (reference sequence). The CDR3 loop spans 15 amino acids. In DNA, the CDR3 is TGTGCCAGCAGCCCCTGGGACTCTCTGAACACTGAAGCTTTCTTT. As protein: CASSPWDSLNTEAFF.

The chain links TRBV6-2 or TRBV6-3 to TRBJ1-5; weak D call: TRBD1 (6 bases). Trimming took off 2 bases at V and 4 bases at J, with 9 bases between the two ends. The CDR3 contains 14 residues. CDR1 and CDR2 from the germline V gene are MNHEY and SVGEGT. The CDR3 region is CASSYKGGNQPQHF. CDR3 DNA: TGTGCCAGCAGTTACAAAGGGGGAAATCAGCCCCAGCATTTT.

The chain employs TRBV19 and TRBJ1-1, with TRBD1 identical over 9 bases. The V gene end was trimmed by 5 bases and the J gene end by 9 bases; junction bases not matched to a gene: 7. Germline V CDR1 and CDR2: LNHDA, SQIVND (reference sequence). The CDR3 is 13 residues long. CDR3 loop: CASSVRTGEKAFF. CDR3 in DNA: TGTGCCAGTAGTGTTCGGACAGGGGAAAAAGCTTTCTTT. The entire variable domain, with the rest obtained from reference TRBV19 and TRBJ1-1, is as follows: DGGITQSPKYLFRKEGQNVTLSCEQNLNHDAMYWYRQDPGQGLRLIYYSQIVNDFQKGDIAEGYSVSREKKESFPLTVTSAQKNPTAFYLCASSVRTGEKAFFGQGTRLTVV.

V is TRBV7-6 and J is TRBJ2-1, with D perhaps TRBD2 (5 bases). Germline assignment: CDR1 SGHVS and CDR2 FNYEAQ. This CDR3 has 18 amino acids. Between the trimmed V and J ends, which lost 1 base and 4 bases, there was a span of 20 bases. The CDR3 sequence: CASSLEGRGRAEYNEQFF. The CDR3 coding sequence is TGTGCCAGCAGCTTAGAAGGACGAGGGAGAGCGGAATACAATGAGCAGTTCTTC.

The rearrangement links TRBV12-3 or TRBV12-4 to TRBJ1-2, with 7 bases identical to TRBD1. This CDR3 region has 13 residues. J gave up 8 bases and V 5 bases, and 8 bases lay outside the gene matches. In DNA form, the CDR3 reads TGTGCCAGCAGTCCAACAGGGGCCTCCGGCTACACCTTC. Protein product: CASSPTGASGYTF.

The chain couples TRBV7-8 to TRBJ2-4; 10 bases match TRBD1. Germline CDR1 and CDR2: SGHVS and FQNEAQ. The CDR3 sequence is 16 residues long. The V and J ends lost 2 bases and 5 bases, in that order; junction bases with no gene match: 6. The CDR3 loop reads CASSLIFGTGENIQYF. The CDR3 bases are TGTGCCAGCAGCTTAATATTCGGGACAGGGGAAAACATTCAGTACTTC.

CDR3 residues: CASSLLAGTGGVMANTEAFF. The CDR3 region has the DNA TGCGCCAGCAGCCTCCTAGCCGGGACAGGGGGCGTAATGGCGAACACTGAAGCTTTCTTT. The rearrangement links TRBV4-3 to TRBJ1-1, with TRBD1 matching 12 bases. The ends lost 4 bases at V and 1 base at J; junction bases unmatched: 16. Per germline, CDR1 LGHNA and CDR2 YSLEER. CDR3 length: 20 residues.

For the CDR3, the DNA is TGTGCCAGCAAGCCCTCAACTGAAGCTTTCTTT. Its translation: CASKPSTEAFF. The gene calls are TRBV12-3 or TRBV12-4 and TRBJ1-1; D uncertain. The CDR3 covers 11 residues. Trimming cost V 7 bases and J 5 bases, with 8 bases left between them.

CDR3 region: CAISKDRALSNQPQHF. CDR3 coding DNA: TGTGCCATCAGCAAAGACAGAGCCTTGAGCAATCAGCCCCAGCATTTT. The gene calls are TRBV10-3 and TRBJ1-5, with a tentative D call TRBD1 (5 bases). Germline assignment: CDR1 ENHRY and CDR2 SYGVKD. This CDR3 has 16 residues. The V end lost 6 bases, the J end lost 1 base, and 16 bases lay between the germline ends.

The chain combines TRBV6-5 with TRBJ2-3; D uncertain. Trimming removed 6 bases at V and 0 bases at J, with 7 bases between. This CDR3 is 13 amino acids long. The germline gives CDR1 MNHEY, CDR2 SVGAGI. CDR3 sequence (DNA): TGTGCCAGCAGATCCCCGAGCACAGATACGCAGTATTTT. It is translated as CASRSPSTDTQYF.

This clone was seen once. This chain connects TRBV19 to TRBJ2-1; D gene unclear. Germline assignment: CDR1 LNHDA and CDR2 SQIVND (reference sequence). The CDR3 consists of 12 residues. V lost 9 bases, J lost 8 bases, and 14 bases lay in between. Here the CDR3 reads CASLSFMDEQFF. CDR3 coding DNA: TGTGCCAGCCTATCGTTTATGGATGAGCAGTTCTTC. The whole variable domain, filled in from reference TRBV19 and TRBJ2-1, reads DGGITQSPKYLFRKEGQNVTLSCEQNLNHDAMYWYRQDPGQGLRLIYYSQIVNDFQKGDIAEGYSVSREKKESFPLTVTSAQKNPTAFYLCASLSFMDEQFFGPGTRLTVL.

The CDR3 reads CASSQVGYRGETQYF. The CDR3, as DNA: TGCGCCAGCAGCCAAGTGGGGTACCGGGGGGAGACCCAGTACTTC. V and J are TRBV4-3 and TRBJ2-5; weak D call: TRBD2 (6 bases). CDR1 and CDR2 (germline): LGHNA, YSLEER. The CDR3 covers 15 residues. Trimming removed 1 base at V and 5 bases at J, with 14 bases between.